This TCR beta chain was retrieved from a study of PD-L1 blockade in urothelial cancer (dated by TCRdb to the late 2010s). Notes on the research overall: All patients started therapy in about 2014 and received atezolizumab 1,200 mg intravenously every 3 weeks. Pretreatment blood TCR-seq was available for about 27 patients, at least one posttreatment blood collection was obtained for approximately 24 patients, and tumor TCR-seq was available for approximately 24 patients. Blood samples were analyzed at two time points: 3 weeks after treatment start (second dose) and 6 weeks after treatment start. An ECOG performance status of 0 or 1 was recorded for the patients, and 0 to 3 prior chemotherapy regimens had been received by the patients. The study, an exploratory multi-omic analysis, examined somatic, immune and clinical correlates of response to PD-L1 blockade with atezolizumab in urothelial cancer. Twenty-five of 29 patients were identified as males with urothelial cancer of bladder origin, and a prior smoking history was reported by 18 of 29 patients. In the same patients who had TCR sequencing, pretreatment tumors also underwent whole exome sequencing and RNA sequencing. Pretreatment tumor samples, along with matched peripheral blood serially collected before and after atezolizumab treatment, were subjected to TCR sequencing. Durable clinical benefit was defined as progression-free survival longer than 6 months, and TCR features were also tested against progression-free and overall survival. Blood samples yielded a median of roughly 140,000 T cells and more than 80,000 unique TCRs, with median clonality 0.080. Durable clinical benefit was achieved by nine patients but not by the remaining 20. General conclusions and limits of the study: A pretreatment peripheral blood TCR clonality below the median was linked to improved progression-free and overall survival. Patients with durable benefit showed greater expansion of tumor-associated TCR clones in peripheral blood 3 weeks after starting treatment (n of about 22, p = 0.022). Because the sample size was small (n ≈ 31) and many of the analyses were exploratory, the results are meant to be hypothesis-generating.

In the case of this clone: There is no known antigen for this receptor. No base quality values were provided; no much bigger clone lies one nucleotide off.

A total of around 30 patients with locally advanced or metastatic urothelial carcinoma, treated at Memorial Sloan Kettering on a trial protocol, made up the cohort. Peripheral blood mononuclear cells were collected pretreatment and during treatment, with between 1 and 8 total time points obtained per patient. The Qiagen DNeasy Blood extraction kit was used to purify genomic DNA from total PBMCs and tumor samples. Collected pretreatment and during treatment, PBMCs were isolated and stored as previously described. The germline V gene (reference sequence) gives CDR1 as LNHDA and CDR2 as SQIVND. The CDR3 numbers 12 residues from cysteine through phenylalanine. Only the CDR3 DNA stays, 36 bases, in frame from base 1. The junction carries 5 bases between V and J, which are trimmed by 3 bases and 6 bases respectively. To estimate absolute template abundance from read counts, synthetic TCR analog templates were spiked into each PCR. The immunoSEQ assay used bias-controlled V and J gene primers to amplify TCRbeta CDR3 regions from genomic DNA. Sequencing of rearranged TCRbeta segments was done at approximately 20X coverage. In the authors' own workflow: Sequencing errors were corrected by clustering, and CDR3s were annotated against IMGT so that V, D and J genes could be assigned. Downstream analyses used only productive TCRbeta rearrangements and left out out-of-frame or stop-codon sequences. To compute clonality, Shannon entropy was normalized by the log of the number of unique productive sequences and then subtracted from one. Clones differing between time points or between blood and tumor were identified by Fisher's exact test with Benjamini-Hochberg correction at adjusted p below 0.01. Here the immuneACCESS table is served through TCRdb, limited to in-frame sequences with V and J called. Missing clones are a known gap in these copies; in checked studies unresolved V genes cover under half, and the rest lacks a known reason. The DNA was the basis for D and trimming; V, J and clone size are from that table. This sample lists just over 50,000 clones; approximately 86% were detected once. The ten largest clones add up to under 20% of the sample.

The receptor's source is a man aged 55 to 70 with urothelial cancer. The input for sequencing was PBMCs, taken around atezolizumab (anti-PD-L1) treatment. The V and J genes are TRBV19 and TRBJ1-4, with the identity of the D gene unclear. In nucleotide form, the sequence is TGTGCCAGTAGTATTCTTCATGAAAAACTGTTTTTT. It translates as CASSILHEKLFF.